The 29 T cell receptor beta chains given below trace back to one sample, sequenced in a study of blood T cell repertoires in COVID-19. This table comes from immunoSEQ multiplex PCR, and its TCRdb copy is limited to in-frame clones, with some not included. The table shows about 250,000 clones, with almost 90% occurring only once. The specimen was peripheral blood. These receptors came from a woman aged 60-75 years with COVID-19, enrolled during active disease.

A single count supports this clone. The chain recombines TRBV5-5 with TRBJ1-6; D is uncertain. V lost 1 base and J lost 8, with 7 bases in between. Germline CDR1 is SGHKS and CDR2 is YYEKEE (reference sequence). The CDR3 is 13 residues long. CDR3 residues: CASSLLSDSPLHF. The DNA of the CDR3 is TGTGCCAGCAGCTTGTTGTCAGATTCACCCCTCCACTTT. The whole variable domain, filled in from reference TRBV5-5 and TRBJ1-6, reads DAGVTQSPTHLIKTRGQQVTLRCSPISGHKSVSWYQQVLGQGPQFIFQYYEKEERGRGNFPDRFSARQFPNYSSELNVNALLLGDSALYLCASSLLSDSPLHFGNGTRLTVT.

The count of this clone is one. The V gene is TRBV9, the J gene TRBJ2-2; 9 nucleotides line up with TRBD2. Per the germline V gene, CDR1 is SGDLS and CDR2 is YYNGEE. Losses at the gene ends were 4 bases for V and 7 bases for J; bases not matched to a gene: 17. The CDR3 has 18 residues. CDR3 region: CASSSRPSGGPSGGELFF. In DNA form, the CDR3 reads TGTGCCAGCAGCTCCCGCCCCAGCGGGGGGCCCTCGGGCGGGGAGCTGTTTTTT.

The chain combines TRBV2 with TRBJ2-7; a weak D match, TRBD1 (6 bases). The CDR3 spans 16 residues. V was cut by 7 bases and J by 5 bases, with 24 bases left in between. Germline V gene lookup returns CDR1 SNHLY and CDR2 FYNNEI. The CDR3 loop is CASTSQLHTGIHEQYF. Here the CDR3 DNA reads TGTGCCAGCACTTCACAACTGCACACAGGGATTCACGAGCAGTACTTC.

The V gene is TRBV5-1, the J gene TRBJ1-1; no firm D call. The CDR3 loop spans 13 amino acids. Between the trimmed V and J ends, which lost 4 bases and 3 bases, there was a span of 10 bases. CDR1 SGHRS and CDR2 YFSETQ come from the germline V gene. CDR3 DNA: TGCGCCAGCAGCCCCGTTGAGGACACTGAAGCTTTCTTT. Its protein product is CASSPVEDTEAFF.

This clone was seen only once. V is TRBV5-1 and J is TRBJ2-3, with D maybe TRBD1 (6 bases). CDR3 length: 15 residues. CDR1 is SGHRS and CDR2 is YFSETQ in the germline V gene. V dropped 6 bases and J dropped 2 bases, with 16 bases sitting between them. The CDR3 region has the DNA TGCGCCAGCAACCCACAGGGACCGTTCACAGATACGCAGTATTTT. Protein sequence: CASNPQGPFTDTQYF.

The chain has TRBV6-5 and TRBJ1-1, with unresolved D. V dropped 0 bases and J dropped 1 base, with 3 bases sitting between them. CDR3 length equals 13 residues. Germline CDR1 reads MNHEY; CDR2 reads SVGAGI. CDR3 in DNA: TGTGCCAGCAGTTACTCGAGGAACACTGAAGCTTTCTTT. Translating it yields CASSYSRNTEAFF.

The chain combines TRBV5-1 with TRBJ2-2; D possibly corresponds to TRBD1 (6 bases). Trimming removed 0 bases from V and 7 bases from J, with 16 bases in between. The CDR3 contains 16 residues. Germline V gives CDR1 SGHRS, CDR2 YFSETQ. This CDR3 reads CASSLGLTGYLGELFF. CDR3 nucleotide sequence: TGCGCCAGCAGCTTGGGGCTTACAGGGTACCTCGGGGAGCTGTTTTTT.

The chain employs TRBV30 and TRBJ1-3; 9 nucleotides agree with TRBD1. J was trimmed by 0 bases and V by 3 bases; bases with no gene match: 0. The CDR3 is made up of 14 amino acids. From germline, CDR1 is GTSNPN and CDR2 SVGIG (reference sequence). CDR3 protein: CAWRGQGSGNTIYF. The CDR3 DNA sequence: TGTGCCTGGAGGGGACAGGGCTCTGGAAACACCATATATTTT.

This clone has a single count. This chain joins TRBV2 and TRBJ1-2; 8 positions agree with TRBD1. Per the germline V gene, CDR1 is SNHLY and CDR2 is FYNNEI. After removal of 1 base from V and 3 bases from J, the junction contained 4 bases not matched to a gene. The CDR3 is made up of 15 amino acids. Here the CDR3 reads CASSEGQGPYYGYTF. In nucleotides, the CDR3 is TGTGCCAGCAGTGAAGGACAGGGGCCCTACTATGGCTACACCTTC.

This clone was counted a single time. J is TRBJ1-1 and V is TRBV2; D is undetermined. Deletions cut 6 bases from V and 0 bases from J, with 8 bases between. Looked up from germline, CDR1 is SNHLY and CDR2 is FYNNEI. There are 13 residues in the CDR3. The CDR3 coding sequence is TGTGCCAGCAGCCCGGAGTTGAACACTGAAGCTTTCTTT. Amino acids: CASSPELNTEAFF.

The chain links TRBV25-1 to TRBJ2-1; 7 bases fit TRBD1. Germline loops: CDR1 MGHDK, CDR2 SYGVNS. The length of the CDR3 is 14 residues. V was clipped by 6 bases and J by 4 bases; unmatched bases: 6. CDR3 residues: CASSGTENYNEQFF. DNA for the CDR3: TGTGCCAGCAGCGGGACAGAAAATTACAATGAGCAGTTCTTC.

This chain connects TRBV5-1 to TRBJ1-2; tentatively, D is TRBD1 (6 bases). This CDR3 is built from 13 residues. Germline CDR1 is SGHRS and CDR2 is YFSETQ. Trimming pared 8 bases from V and 5 bases from J, leaving 16 bases between. CDR3 DNA: TGCGCCAGTCGACCCCCGGACAGTTATGGCTACACCTTC. This translates into CASRPPDSYGYTF. The whole variable domain, remainder taken from reference TRBV5-1 and TRBJ1-2, is KAGVTQTPRYLIKTRGQQVTLSCSPISGHRSVSWYQQTPGQGLQFLFEYFSETQRNKGNFPGRFSGRQFSNSRSEMNVSTLELGDSALYLCASRPPDSYGYTFGSGTRLTVV.

The chain joins TRBV2 to TRBJ1-6; no reliable D call. The CDR3 sequence is 15 residues long. The germline V and J ends were trimmed by 5 bases and 6 bases, with 14 bases remaining between them. CDR1 SNHLY and CDR2 FYNNEI come from the germline V gene. The CDR3 DNA sequence: TGTGCCAGCAGTTCAAGAAGTGGGCCTAATTCACCCCTCCACTTT. This sequence encodes CASSSRSGPNSPLHF.

The V gene is TRBV18, the J gene TRBJ2-3; D is ambiguous. Germline lookup yields CDR1 KGHSH and CDR2 LQKENI. The CDR3 consists of 17 residues. The V end was cut by 5 bases, the J end by 0 bases, with 18 bases between. CDR3 loop: CASSSRSSDVSTDTQYF. The CDR3 DNA sequence: TGTGCCAGCTCATCCCGCTCTAGTGATGTTAGCACAGATACGCAGTATTTT.

This rearrangement joins TRBV25-1 to TRBJ1-2, with D unclear. Trimming cost V 1 base and J 4 bases, with 13 bases left between them. Germline V gene sequence: CDR1 MGHDK, CDR2 SYGVNS. The CDR3 length is 15 residues. In nucleotides, the CDR3 is TGTGCCAGCAGTGAATCTCCCGGACGGGGCTATGGCTACACCTTC. It encodes CASSESPGRGYGYTF.

CDR3 nucleotide sequence: TGTGCCAGCAGCTTGGTCGACGGGAACTATGGCTACACCTTC. This encodes CASSLVDGNYGYTF. The chain joins TRBV5-5 to TRBJ1-2; D not resolved. The CDR3 has 14 amino acids. Trimming took off 0 bases at V and 2 bases at J, with 8 bases between the two ends. Per germline, CDR1 SGHKS and CDR2 YYEKEE (reference sequence).

The V gene is TRBV9, the J gene TRBJ1-2, with D unclear. Looked up from germline, CDR1 is SGDLS and CDR2 is YYNGEE. With 3 bases removed from V and 5 bases from J, the gap between germline ends came to 14 bases. The CDR3 length is 14 residues. CDR3 sequence (DNA): TGTGCCAGCAGCGCCCCCGAGAGCGTTTATGGCTACACCTTC. It encodes CASSAPESVYGYTF.

This rearrangement joins TRBV3-1 (or the pseudogene TRBV3-2) to TRBJ1-2; 8 bases are a match to TRBD1. CDR1 is LGHDT and CDR2 is YNNKEL in the germline V gene (reference sequence). V shed 0 bases, J shed 5 bases, and the junction held 8 bases outside the gene matches. The CDR3 has 16 residues. For the CDR3, the DNA is TGTGCCAGCAGCCAAGATCTTGCCAGGGGGCTTTATGGCTACACCTTC. This encodes CASSQDLARGLYGYTF.

The chain is built from TRBV7-2 and TRBJ1-5; TRBD1 matches 8 bases. This CDR3 contains 16 residues. Germline V CDR1 and CDR2: SGHTA, FQGNSA. V trimming: 4 bases; J trimming: 4 bases; junction bases outside the gene matches: 9. The CDR3 DNA sequence: TGTGCCAGCAGCTCAGACGGACAGGGAAGGAATCAGCCCCAGCATTTT. This encodes CASSSDGQGRNQPQHF.

This chain uses TRBV6-5 with TRBJ2-1; 9 nucleotides match TRBD2. Germline-derived CDR1 and CDR2 are MNHEY and SVGAGI. This CDR3 has 15 amino acids. Trimming took 5 bases from V and 2 from J; bases not matched to a gene: 4. The CDR3 loop is CASSPSGGTYNEQFF. The CDR3 region has the DNA TGTGCCAGCAGTCCAAGCGGGGGGACCTACAATGAGCAGTTCTTC.

The count of this clone is one. The gene calls are TRBV4-1 and TRBJ2-3, with 9 nucleotides matching TRBD2. This CDR3 contains 20 residues. V gave up 0 bases and J gave up 6 bases; unmatched junction bases: 19. Germline V CDR1 and CDR2: MGHRA, YSYEKL. This CDR3 is CASSQDTRLAGYRPPDTQYF. CDR3 bases: TGCGCCAGCAGCCAAGATACCAGGCTAGCGGGGTACCGACCCCCCGATACGCAGTATTTT.

V gene TRBV4-3 combines with J gene TRBJ1-2; D is possibly TRBD1 (6 bases). V lost 0 bases to trimming and J lost 9 bases, with 8 bases between them. Germline CDR1 LGHNA, CDR2 YSLEER. This CDR3 is built from 12 residues. The CDR3 DNA is TGCGCCAGCAGCCAAGACAGGGGACGCTACACCTTC. Protein product: CASSQDRGRYTF.

The chain joins TRBV5-6 to TRBJ2-5, with D possibly TRBD1 on 5 matching bases. Between the trimmed V and J ends, which lost 4 bases and 2 bases, there was a span of 12 bases. Germline CDR1 and CDR2: SGHDT and YYEEEE. This CDR3 has 14 amino acids. CDR3 region: CASSHRAGQETQYF. The CDR3 nucleotides are TGTGCCAGCAGCCATCGGGCAGGGCAAGAGACCCAGTACTTC.

The chain uses TRBV30 and TRBJ1-6; 7 bases line up with TRBD1. The CDR3 consists of 14 residues. The junction had 3 bases not matched to a gene; V was cut back by 2 bases and J by 5 bases. In germline, CDR1 is GTSNPN, CDR2 SVGIG (reference sequence). The CDR3 DNA follows: TGTGCCTGGAGTAGGGGACAGAATAATTCACCCCTCCACTTT. Protein product: CAWSRGQNNSPLHF.

This clone was detected a few times. The CDR3, as DNA: TGTGCCAGCAGCTTGGCTGACAGGGGGCAAAGTGGCTACACCTTC. Protein sequence: CASSLADRGQSGYTF. The V gene is TRBV5-4, the J gene TRBJ1-2; 10 bases are shared with TRBD1. Germline V gene data show CDR1 as SGHNT and CDR2 as YYREEE (reference sequence). V trimming: 0 bases; J trimming: 7 bases; junction bases outside the gene matches: 6. The CDR3 runs to 15 residues. The complete variable domain, with remaining parts taken from reference TRBV5-4 and TRBJ1-2, reads ETGVTQSPTHLIKTRGQQVTLRCSSQSGHNTVSWYQQALGQGPQFIFQYYREEENGRGNFPPRFSGLQFPNYSSELNVNALELDDSALYLCASSLADRGQSGYTFGSGTRLTVV.

The chain recombines TRBV4-3 with TRBJ2-7, with a possible D match to TRBD1 (6 bases). V was shortened by 2 bases and J by 4 bases, with 12 bases between the two germline ends. The germline V gene has CDR1 LGHNA and CDR2 YSLEER. CDR3 length equals 14 residues. CDR3 nucleotide sequence: TGCGCCAGCAGCCAAACGACAGGTTTGTACGAGCAGTACTTC. Amino acids: CASSQTTGLYEQYF.

This clone was observed once. The chain links TRBV4-2 to TRBJ1-2, with D perhaps TRBD1 (5 bases). The germline V gene encodes CDR1 LGHNA and CDR2 YNFKEQ. CDR3 length equals 12 residues. The V end lost 7 bases, the J end lost 5 bases, and 11 bases lay between the germline ends. CDR3 sequence (DNA): TGTGCCAGCACCGACGGGGGATATGGCTACACCTTC. Translating it yields CASTDGGYGYTF.

In its sample, this clone was seen once. The V gene is TRBV18, the J gene TRBJ1-6; D unclear. This CDR3 region has 12 residues. Trimming left V 3 bases short and J 10 bases short, with 7 bases between. Per the germline V gene, CDR1 is KGHSH and CDR2 is LQKENI. Here the CDR3 reads CASSPEGSPLHF. CDR3 coding DNA: TGTGCCAGCTCACCCGAGGGATCACCCCTCCACTTT.

The chain has TRBV7-2 and TRBJ2-5; D gene unclear. This CDR3 is 12 amino acids long. Trimming cost V 1 base and J 4 bases, with 4 bases left between them. Per the germline V gene, CDR1 is SGHTA and CDR2 is FQGNSA. CDR3 in amino acids: CASSLERETQYF. The CDR3 coding sequence is TGTGCCAGCAGCTTAGAGCGAGAGACCCAGTACTTC.